The present T cell receptor beta chain was sequenced within a study of Graves' ophthalmopathy and Graves' hyperthyroidism. TCR beta CDR3 regions were amplified from RNA transcripts. The authors performed first-round RT-PCR with HTBI primers and then a second-round multiplex PCR. TCRdb used MiXCR to reprocess the multiplex PCR reads, holding one entry per CDR3 protein. The sample has about 740,000 distinct CDR3 sequences; around 40% are singletons. V shed 11 bases and J shed 12 bases, with 19 bases lying between them. CDR3 size: 11 residues. Germline V gene sequence: CDR1 LNHDA, CDR2 SQIVND (reference sequence). This clonotype was counted between two and nine times.

This TCR derives from an adult man with Graves' ophthalmopathy. The material sequenced was peripheral blood. The chain joins TRBV19 to TRBJ1-1, with D perhaps TRBD1 (5 bases). CDR3 in amino acids: CAWRLQGPSFF. CDR3 in DNA: TGTGCCTGGAGACTCCAGGGTCCGTCTTTCTTT.